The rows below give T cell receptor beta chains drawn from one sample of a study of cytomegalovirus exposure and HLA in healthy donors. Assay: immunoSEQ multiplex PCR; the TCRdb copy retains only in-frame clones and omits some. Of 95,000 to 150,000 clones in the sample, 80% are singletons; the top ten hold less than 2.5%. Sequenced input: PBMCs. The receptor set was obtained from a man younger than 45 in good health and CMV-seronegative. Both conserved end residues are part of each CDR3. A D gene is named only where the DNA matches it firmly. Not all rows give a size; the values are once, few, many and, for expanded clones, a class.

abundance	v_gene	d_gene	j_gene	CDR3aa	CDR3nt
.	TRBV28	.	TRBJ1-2	CASSFSGINGYTF	TGTGCCAGCAGTTTTTCAGGGATCAATGGCTACACCTTC
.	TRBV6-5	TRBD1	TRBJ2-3	CASSYRTGASTDTQYF	TGTGCCAGCAGTTACCGGACAGGGGCCAGCACAGATACGCAGTATTTT
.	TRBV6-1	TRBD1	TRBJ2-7	CASSGYRGFSAEQYF	TGTGCCAGCAGTGGCTACAGGGGGTTTTCGGCCGAGCAGTACTTC
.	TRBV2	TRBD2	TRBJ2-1	CASRKGLAGAYNEQFF	TGTGCCAGCAGAAAGGGACTAGCGGGGGCTTACAATGAGCAGTTCTTC
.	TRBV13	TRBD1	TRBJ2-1	CASSYDWQGQDSNEQFF	TGTGCCAGCAGCTACGACTGGCAGGGACAGGACTCGAATGAGCAGTTCTTC
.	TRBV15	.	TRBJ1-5	CATSSILYSNQPQHF	TGTGCCACCAGCAGTATTCTTTATAGCAATCAGCCCCAGCATTTT
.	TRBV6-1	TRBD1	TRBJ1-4	CASSEAFLGAGGEKLFF	TGTGCCAGCAGTGAAGCCTTTCTAGGGGCAGGGGGGGAAAAACTGTTTTTT
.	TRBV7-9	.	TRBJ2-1	CASSTYSGTQPADNEQFF	TGTGCCAGCAGCACATACTCCGGGACTCAACCTGCGGACAATGAGCAGTTCTTC
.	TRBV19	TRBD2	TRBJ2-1	CASSPPAGLAGGGEQFF	TGTGCCAGTAGCCCCCCGGCGGGACTAGCGGGGGGGGGCGAGCAGTTCTTC
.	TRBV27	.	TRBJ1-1	CASSPVREATEAFF	TGTGCCAGCAGTCCTGTCCGGGAGGCCACTGAAGCTTTCTTT
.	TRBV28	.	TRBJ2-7	CASSVQGFYEQYF	TGTGCCAGCAGTGTACAGGGTTTCTACGAGCAGTACTTC
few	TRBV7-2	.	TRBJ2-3	CASSPGGRTDTQYF	TGTGCCAGCTCCCCGGGGGGCCGCACAGATACGCAGTATTTT
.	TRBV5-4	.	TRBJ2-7	CASSISPDGGYEQYF	TGTGCCAGCAGCATCTCCCCCGACGGGGGATACGAGCAGTACTTC
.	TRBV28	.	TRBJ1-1	CASNKGDMNTEAFF	TGTGCCAGCAACAAGGGGGATATGAACACTGAAGCTTTCTTT
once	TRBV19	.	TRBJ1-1	CASSIRGGTEAFF	TGTGCCAGTAGTATAAGGGGGGGCACTGAAGCTTTCTTT
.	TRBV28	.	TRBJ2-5	CASSFGSLQETQYF	TGTGCCAGCAGTTTCGGGAGCCTCCAAGAGACCCAGTACTTC
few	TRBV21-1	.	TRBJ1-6	CASPQRAGGPYNSPLHF	TGTGCCAGCCCGCAAAGGGCGGGCGGCCCTTATAATTCACCCCTCCACTTT
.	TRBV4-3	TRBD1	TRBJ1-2	CASSQDRTGGSMDYGYTF	TGCGCCAGCAGCCAAGACCGGACAGGGGGGTCTATGGACTATGGCTACACCTTC
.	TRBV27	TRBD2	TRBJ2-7	CATRDYPSNSYEQYF	TGTGCCACCCGGGACTACCCCTCGAACTCATACGAGCAGTACTTC
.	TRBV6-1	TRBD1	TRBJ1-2	CASSPRQGAGGYTF	TGTGCCAGCAGTCCCCGACAGGGGGCGGGTGGCTACACCTTC
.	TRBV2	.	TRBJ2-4	CASSEQKNSQYF	TGTGCCAGCAGTGAACAGAAAAACAGTCAGTACTTC
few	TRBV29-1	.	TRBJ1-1	CSVEEGATEAFF	TGCAGCGTTGAAGAGGGGGCCACTGAAGCTTTCTTT
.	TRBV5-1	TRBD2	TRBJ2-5	CASSLLSGEQYF	TGCGCCAGCAGCTTGCTAAGCGGGGAGCAGTACTTC